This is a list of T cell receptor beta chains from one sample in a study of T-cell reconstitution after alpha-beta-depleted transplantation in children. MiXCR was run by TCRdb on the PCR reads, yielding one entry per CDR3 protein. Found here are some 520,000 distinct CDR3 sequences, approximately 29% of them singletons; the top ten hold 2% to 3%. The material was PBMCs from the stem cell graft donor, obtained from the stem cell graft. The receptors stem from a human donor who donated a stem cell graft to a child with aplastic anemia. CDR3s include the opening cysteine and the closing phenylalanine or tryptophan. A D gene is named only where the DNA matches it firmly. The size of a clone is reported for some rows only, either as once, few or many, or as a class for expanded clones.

TGCAGTGCTCCCTTTGGGTCGGATACGCAGTATTTT	CSAPFGSDTQYF	-	TRBV20-1	TRBJ2-3	-
TGCGCCAGCAGCCAAGAAGGGGTCTTGGGGGGCACATCATTGGCACCCCTCCACTTT	CASSQEGVLGGTSLAPLHF	few	TRBV4-3	TRBJ1-6	-
TGCAGCGTTGAAGCGTTTGCGGACAGCTCCTACGAGCAGTACTTC	CSVEAFADSSYEQYF	-	TRBV29-1	TRBJ2-7	-
TGTGCCAGCAGCGGCACCCTAGGGTCCTACAATGAGCAGTTCTTC	CASSGTLGSYNEQFF	-	TRBV7-6	TRBJ2-1	-
TGCAGTGCTAGACGGGACAGGGGAGGTAGCAATCAGCCCCAGCATTTT	CSARRDRGGSNQPQHF	-	TRBV20-1	TRBJ1-5	TRBD1
TGTGCCAGCAGTTCAATAGGGGGTGCGAACACCGGGGAGCTGTTTTTT	CASSSIGGANTGELFF	-	TRBV6-5	TRBJ2-2	-
TGTGCCAGCAGACCTGGGGCCGGGGAGCTGTTTTTT	CASRPGAGELFF	-	TRBV6-5	TRBJ2-2	-
TGTGCCAGCAGTAATACAGAGAACACTGAAGCTTTCTTT	CASSNTENTEAFF	-	TRBV12-3/TRBV12-4	TRBJ1-1	-
TGTGCCAGCAGCTCCACGGGTGCGGGTGGGGGGTTAAATGAGCAGTTCTTC	CASSSTGAGGGLNEQFF	once	TRBV9	TRBJ2-1	-
TGTGCCAGCAGACTACAGGGGCCATTCTACCAAGAGACCCAGTACTTC	CASRLQGPFYQETQYF	-	TRBV6-2/TRBV6-3	TRBJ2-5	TRBD1
TGCGCCAGCAGCTTGGACCAATACGAGCAGTACTTC	CASSLDQYEQYF	-	TRBV5-1	TRBJ2-7	-
TGCAGCGTTGAAGAAGGCGGGACAGGGGGCCAAGAGACCCAGTACTTC	CSVEEGGTGGQETQYF	once	TRBV29-1	TRBJ2-5	TRBD1
TGTGCCAGCAGCTTAGGGACGATGGGAAAACAAGCTTTCTTT	CASSLGTMGKQAFF	few	TRBV7-9	TRBJ1-1	-
TGTGCCAGCAGCGCAGGGGGCCCCTCTGGAAACACCATATATTTT	CASSAGGPSGNTIYF	-	TRBV9	TRBJ1-3	TRBD1
TGCGCCAGCAGCTTGTCAGGGGTTGAGACTGAAGCTTTCTTT	CASSLSGVETEAFF	-	TRBV5-1	TRBJ1-1	-
TGTGCCAGCAGCTCCCGGACTAGCGGGTTCTACGAGCAGTACTTC	CASSSRTSGFYEQYF	-	TRBV7-2	TRBJ2-7	TRBD2
TGTGCCAGCAGCATTACTAGGGGGAGCACAGATACGCAGTATTTT	CASSITRGSTDTQYF	few	TRBV5-4	TRBJ2-3	-
TGTGCCAGCAGTTTGCGGAATTCGCAAGAGACCCAGTACTTC	CASSLRNSQETQYF	few	TRBV12-3/TRBV12-4	TRBJ2-5	-
TGTGCCAGCAGTTCACCGACATGGGGTGGCGGAAACACCATATATTTT	CASSSPTWGGGNTIYF	-	TRBV28	TRBJ1-3	-
TGTGCCAGCAGCTTAGTCGGTACGCCTGGGGCCAACGTCCTGACTTTC	CASSLVGTPGANVLTF	once	TRBV7-2	TRBJ2-6	-
TGCAGTGCCCATGCGTTGACTAGCGCAGGTGCGGATACGCAGTATTTT	CSAHALTSAGADTQYF	few	TRBV20-1	TRBJ2-3	TRBD2
TGTGCCAGCAGCCGGATCGGGGTTCCCGGGGAGCTGTTTTTT	CASSRIGVPGELFF	-	TRBV6-2/TRBV6-3	TRBJ2-2	-
TGTGCCAGCAGCTTGCTGGCGGGAGGACGCGGGGAGCTGTTTTTT	CASSLLAGGRGELFF	-	TRBV5-5	TRBJ2-2	TRBD2
TGTGCCAGCAGTTTCAGGGGAGACAGGGGGCCCGAGAGAAAACTGTTTTTT	CASSFRGDRGPERKLFF	-	TRBV27	TRBJ1-4	TRBD1
TGCGCCAGCGGGATGGGACAGGGCGCTGGGGCCAACGTCCTGACTTTC	CASGMGQGAGANVLTF	many	TRBV5-1	TRBJ2-6	TRBD1
TGTGCCAGCAGCTCGCAAACAGGACTAGCGGGAAGCAACGAGCAGTACTTC	CASSSQTGLAGSNEQYF	once	TRBV7-2	TRBJ2-7	TRBD2
TGTGCCAGCAGCCAAGGTGGTAAGGGAAGGTCACCCCTCCACTTT	CASSQGGKGRSPLHF	-	TRBV4-2	TRBJ1-6	-
TGTGCCAGCAGCTTCACAGGGGGCGGTAACTATGGCTACACCTTC	CASSFTGGGNYGYTF	-	TRBV11-3	TRBJ1-2	TRBD1
TGTGCCTGGAGTGAGAACCAGGGACGAAACACCATATATTTT	CAWSENQGRNTIYF	few	TRBV30	TRBJ1-3	-
TGCGCCAGCTATACCGGCGGCGGGTCCTACAATGAGCAGTTCTTC	CASYTGGGSYNEQFF	-	TRBV5-1	TRBJ2-1	-
TGTGCCATGGCGTTGACAGAGAACACTGAAGCTTTCTTT	CAMALTENTEAFF	few	TRBV12-3/TRBV12-4	TRBJ1-1	-
TGCGCCAGCAGCTTGGCGGGACAGGGGAACACTGAAGCTTTCTTT	CASSLAGQGNTEAFF	many	TRBV5-1	TRBJ1-1	TRBD1
TGTGCCAGCAGTACCTCAGGGGGGTGGACTGAAGCTTTCTTT	CASSTSGGWTEAFF	-	TRBV12-3/TRBV12-4	TRBJ1-1	TRBD1
TGTGCCAGCAGTTATTCAACAGCTAAAAACTATGGCTACACCTTC	CASSYSTAKNYGYTF	few	TRBV12-3/TRBV12-4	TRBJ1-2	-
TGTGCCAGCAGCCCGAAGACCAACTATGGCTACACCTTC	CASSPKTNYGYTF	few	TRBV7-9	TRBJ1-2	-
TGTGCCAGCAGCGTTAGACCGGGACAGCGCTCCTACAATGAGCAGTTCTTC	CASSVRPGQRSYNEQFF	-	TRBV9	TRBJ2-1	TRBD1
TGTGCCAGCAGTATTACTAGCGGGGCCTACGAGCAGTACTTC	CASSITSGAYEQYF	-	TRBV28	TRBJ2-7	TRBD2
TGTGCCAGCAGCTTGGCTTCGTTTATGAACACTGAAGCTTTCTTT	CASSLASFMNTEAFF	-	TRBV5-6	TRBJ1-1	-
TGTGCCAGCAGTGAAAGGGGGACAGCCGAAAACTATGGCTACACCTTC	CASSERGTAENYGYTF	few	TRBV25-1	TRBJ1-2	TRBD1
TGTGCCAGCAGTGATATAGACAGGGGAAATTCACCCCTCCACTTT	CASSDIDRGNSPLHF	-	TRBV25-1	TRBJ1-6	TRBD1
TGCAGTGCCCCCGCGGAGGGGGCCCTTGGGACCCAGTACTTC	CSAPAEGALGTQYF	-	TRBV20-1	TRBJ2-5	-
TGTGCCAGCAGCTTGCAGCAGGGTTCGACCGGGGAGCTGTTTTTT	CASSLQQGSTGELFF	-	TRBV5-5	TRBJ2-2	-
TGTGCCACCAGCAGAGACTATAGTTGGGGGGATTCTTACCAAGAGACCCAGTACTTC	CATSRDYSWGDSYQETQYF	few	TRBV15	TRBJ2-5	-
TGCAGTGCTAGACTCTGGGGCGGGGTGCAGTACTTC	CSARLWGGVQYF	-	TRBV20-1	TRBJ2-7	-
TGTGCCAGCAGACCCGGGACAGGGACGTACAATGAGCAGTTCTTC	CASRPGTGTYNEQFF	-	TRBV12-3/TRBV12-4	TRBJ2-1	TRBD1
TGCGCCAGCAGCGTCCTACAGGGACGGAACACTGAAGCTTTCTTT	CASSVLQGRNTEAFF	-	TRBV5-1	TRBJ1-1	-
TGTGCCAGCAGCTGGGGGCGGGAGAGGTACGAGCAGTACTTC	CASSWGRERYEQYF	few	TRBV7-2	TRBJ2-7	-
TGTGCCAGCAGCTTATCGACAGGGAGTGAGCAGTACTTC	CASSLSTGSEQYF	few	TRBV7-6	TRBJ2-7	TRBD1
TGCGCCAGCAGCCAAGAAATTACAGGAGGGAATCAGCCCCAGCATTTT	CASSQEITGGNQPQHF	few	TRBV4-3	TRBJ1-5	-